This passage covers 14 T cell receptor beta chains from one sample sequenced in a study of blood T cell repertoires in COVID-19. Produced via immunoSEQ multiplex PCR; TCRdb's table is partial and in-frame only. Here the sample spans roughly 410,000 clones, roughly 90% being singletons. Material for sequencing was peripheral blood. The receptor set was obtained from a man aged 35 to 55 with acute or convalescent COVID-19.

J is TRBJ2-7 and V is TRBV6-6; possible D gene TRBD1, 6 bases. Looked up from germline, CDR1 is MNHNY and CDR2 is SVGAGI (reference sequence). CDR3 size: 12 residues. The V and J ends lost 6 bases and 4 bases respectively, with 10 bases between them. CDR3 bases: TGTGCCAGCAGAACCACAGGGTACGAGCAGTACTTC. Its protein product is CASRTTGYEQYF.

J is TRBJ2-1 and V is TRBV7-3; 7 positions match TRBD1. Germline-derived CDR1 and CDR2 are SGHTA and FQGTGA. V lost 5 bases to trimming and J lost 8 bases; unmatched junction nucleotides: 9. This CDR3 is 14 amino acids long. CDR3 protein: CASSPGTEGDEQFF. CDR3 sequence (DNA): TGTGCCAGCAGCCCAGGGACAGAAGGGGATGAGCAGTTCTTC.

This clone has more than one count but fewer than ten. V usage is TRBV5-1 and J usage is TRBJ1-6, with TRBD1 identical over 7 bases. The J segment lost 4 bases and the V segment lost 5 bases, leaving 6 bases of the junction unmatched. The CDR3 runs to 15 residues. Germline lookup yields CDR1 SGHRS and CDR2 YFSETQ. This CDR3 reads CASRRQGNYNSPLHF. The CDR3 nucleotides are TGCGCCAGCAGACGACAGGGAAATTATAATTCACCCCTCCACTTT.

The rearrangement joins TRBV23-1 to TRBJ2-7, with D perhaps matching TRBD1 (5 bases). TRBV23-1 is sorted into the ORF group, with uncertain function. The CDR3 length is 14 residues. Trimming shortened V by 0 bases and J by 6 bases, and 12 bases separated the two germline ends. The CDR3 nucleotides read TGCGCCAGCAGTCAATCGGGGCAGGGCAGCGAGCAGTACTTC. Amino acids: CASSQSGQGSEQYF.

V usage is TRBV4-1 and J usage is TRBJ1-3, with 9 bases fitting TRBD1. The germline V gene encodes CDR1 MGHRA and CDR2 YSYEKL. V was pared by 3 bases and J by 3 bases, with 12 bases of the junction left unmatched. The CDR3 is made up of 18 amino acids. CDR3 amino acids: CASSHPTGGETRGNTIYF. The CDR3 region has the DNA TGCGCCAGCAGCCACCCGACAGGGGGGGAGACTCGTGGAAACACCATATATTTT.

This clone occurred once. The chain carries TRBV28 and TRBJ1-3; no clear D gene. CDR3 length equals 16 residues. Germline values: CDR1 MDHEN, CDR2 SYDVKM. V was clipped by 3 bases and J by 3 bases, with 15 bases between them. CDR3 residues: CASSFRSFRGGNTIYF. The CDR3 DNA reads TGTGCCAGCAGTTTTCGCTCTTTTCGAGGTGGAAACACCATATATTTT.

V gene TRBV5-4 combines with J gene TRBJ2-1, with D possibly TRBD2 on 5 matching bases. The CDR3 runs to 12 residues. Germline loops: CDR1 SGHNT, CDR2 YYREEE (reference sequence). V was cut by 3 bases and J by 5 bases, with 6 bases left in between. DNA for the CDR3: TGTGCCAGCAGCTACGGGAACAATGAGCAGTTCTTC. Translation: CASSYGNNEQFF.

The CDR3 DNA reads as TGTGCCAGTACCGTTCCGGGGAGCTCCTACAATGAGCAGTTCTTC. Translating gives CASTVPGSSYNEQFF. The chain is built from TRBV19 and TRBJ2-1; D might be TRBD2 (5 bases). The CDR3 has 15 residues. The germline V gene encodes CDR1 LNHDA and CDR2 SQIVND (reference sequence). The V end was cut by 7 bases, the J end by 0 bases, with 13 bases between.

Concerning this clone itself: A junction end diverges from the germline sequence, so it may reflect a read error. The chain links TRBV24-1 to TRBJ1-2, with TRBD1 matching 9 bases. The CDR3 loop spans 14 amino acids. The germline V gene encodes CDR1 KGHDR and CDR2 SFDVKD. The DNA for the CDR3 is TGTGCCACCAGTGACCCCAGGACAGGGGATCGGATCTCCTTC. Its protein product is CATSDPRTGDRISF.

The J gene is TRBJ2-7, the V gene TRBV4-2, with a weak D call TRBD1 (6 bases). Trimming took 2 bases from V and 2 from J, leaving 19 bases between them. Germline V lookup: CDR1 LGHNA, CDR2 YNFKEQ. The CDR3 length is 17 residues. In nucleotides, the CDR3 is TGTGCCAGCAGCCAATGGACCGGGACAAAGAGTACCTACGAGCAGTACTTC. Protein sequence: CASSQWTGTKSTYEQYF.

This rearrangement joins TRBV10-1 to TRBJ2-1, with 14 bases fitting TRBD2. J lost 3 bases, V lost 5 bases, and 3 bases had no gene match. Looked up from germline, CDR1 is WNHNN and CDR2 is SYGVQD (reference sequence). The CDR3 totals 16 residues. CDR3 sequence (DNA): TGCGCCAGCAGTAGGACTAGCGGGAGGCTCTACAATGAGCAGTTCTTC. The encoded protein is CASSRTSGRLYNEQFF.

The CDR3 reads CASSSPGTGNTEAFF. The CDR3 DNA reads TGTGCCAGCAGTTCGCCGGGGACAGGGAACACTGAAGCTTTCTTT. The rearrangement links TRBV6-5 to TRBJ1-1; 8 bases align to TRBD1. This CDR3 is built from 15 residues. V lost 4 bases, J lost 1 base, and 5 bases stayed unmatched. Germline V gene data show CDR1 as MNHEY and CDR2 as SVGAGI.

V and J are TRBV6-5 and TRBJ1-6; no clear D. The ends were cut back, 0 bases at V and 9 bases at J, with 6 bases in the middle. In germline, CDR1 is MNHEY, CDR2 SVGAGI. This CDR3 region has 13 residues. CDR3 nucleotides: TGTGCCAGCAGTTACTCAGCGGGTTCACCCCTCCACTTT. It specifies CASSYSAGSPLHF.

The V and J genes are TRBV7-2 and TRBJ2-3; 14 nucleotides line up with TRBD2. J lost 5 bases, V lost 3 bases, and 7 bases had no gene match. The CDR3 is made up of 17 amino acids. Germline loops: CDR1 SGHTA, CDR2 FQGNSA. In DNA form, the CDR3 reads TGTGCCAGCAGCTTCGGGACTAGCGGGGGTCTAGTAGATACGCAGTATTTT. Amino acid sequence: CASSFGTSGGLVDTQYF. The complete variable domain, with remaining parts taken from reference TRBV7-2 and TRBJ2-3, reads GAGVSQSPSNKVTEKGKDVELRCDPISGHTALYWYRQSLGQGLEFLIYFQGNSAPDKSGLPSDRFSAERTGGSVSTLTIQRTQQEDSAVYLCASSFGTSGGLVDTQYFGPGTRLTVL.